This TCR beta chain came from a study of cytomegalovirus exposure and HLA in healthy donors. With 3 bases removed from V and 0 bases from J, the gap between germline ends came to 11 bases. Germline CDR1 LGHNT, CDR2 FRNRAP. CDR3 length: 15 amino acids. Using immunoSEQ multiplex PCR, the repertoire was profiled, and TCRdb retains in-frame clones only, with some absent. This sample carries tens of thousands of clones, 90% to 96% of them seen once, and the ten largest clones take about 1.6%. On this clone: Its antigen is unknown.

Overall study findings and caveats: A classifier reportedly called cytomegalovirus status with high sensitivity and specificity. CMV antigen specificity was confirmed in vitro for three CMV-associated chains. According to the study, 150 to 200 TCR beta chains were cytomegalovirus-associated.

The donors belonged to the approximately 130-subject validation cohort, separate from the roughly 700-subject first cohort. The V call is TRBV12-5, the J call TRBJ1-2; D not certain. This clonotype was obtained from a man aged 18 to 29 in good health and CMV-seropositive. The sequenced sample was PBMCs. The CDR3 is CASGFGWAPNYGYTF. Here the CDR3 DNA reads TGTGCTAGTGGTTTTGGGTGGGCACCTAACTATGGCTACACCTTC.